The clone carrying this T cell receptor beta chain was seen repeatedly, ten times or more. Trimming took off 4 bases at V and 1 base at J, with 9 bases between the two ends. Germline values: CDR1 LGHNA, CDR2 YSLEER. The CDR3 sequence is 14 residues long. This sample stems from a study of T cells in Graves' hyperthyroidism and ophthalmopathy. The investigators amplified TCR beta CDR3 regions from RNA transcripts. Researchers ran a first-round RT-PCR on the TCR CDR3 using the HTBI primer set. TCRdb reanalysed the multiplex PCR reads using MiXCR and keeps one entry per CDR3 protein. The sample lists almost 600,000 distinct CDR3 sequences; roughly 50% were seen once. An absence of ophthalmopathy progression within 18 months meant stable Graves' hyperthyroidism.

The clonotype originates from a woman under 30 with Graves' hyperthyroidism. The J gene is TRBJ2-3, the V gene TRBV4-3, with unresolved D. The sample consisted of peripheral blood or thyroid tissue (not recorded which). CDR3 DNA: TGCGCCAGCAGCCCCCACCGGGGCACAGATACGCAGTATTTT. Its translation is CASSPHRGTDTQYF.